The clone carrying this T cell receptor beta chain has more than one count but fewer than ten. Its antigen is not known. The sample comes from a study of T cells after yellow fever vaccination. Study results and limitations: The booster saw the reappearance of most primary-vaccination clones (more than 95% CD4, 88% CD8). Secondary responses were weaker yet peaked faster, day 5 versus 15.

They built TCR cDNA with 5'RACE template switching, a step that put in a universal primer site and UMIs. TCRdb used MiXCR to reprocess the 5' RACE reads, holding one entry per CDR3 protein. The sample consists of some 600,000 distinct CDR3 sequences, 10% to 15% of them appearing once. The ends were cut back, 4 bases at V and 9 bases at J, with 20 bases in the middle. The CDR3 length is 15 residues. Germline V gene lookup returns CDR1 SGHRS and CDR2 YFSETQ. Sequenced material: PBMCs, taken on the day of the yellow fever booster vaccination. This receptor was obtained from a man aged 25-40 years who received the YFV17D yellow fever vaccine. This chain uses TRBV5-1 with TRBJ2-1, with a possible D match to TRBD2 (6 bases). Written as DNA, the CDR3 is TGCGCCAGCAGCCCGGTTGGGGAGGTGTACGGTGAGCAGTTCTTC. Translated: CASSPVGEVYGEQFF.